This T cell receptor (beta chain) was sequenced for a study of cytomegalovirus exposure and HLA in healthy donors. Findings of the study overall: HLA restriction was apparent for most CMV-associated TCR beta chains in a later analysis. Rates of TCR association differed by HLA locus in a later analysis, with DRB1 highest and HLA-C lowest.

The PCR contained 60 Vbeta and 13 Jbeta primers. Clones were sequenced by immunoSEQ multiplex PCR, and TCRdb holds only the in-frame ones, with some missing. The data show 60,000 to 65,000 clones, roughly 71% seen once. Although they were nominally healthy when sampled, donors likely had unrecorded immune exposures. A remark on this clone: What it binds is not known.

The specimen sequenced was PBMCs. This clonotype originated in a man over 45 in good health and CMV-seropositive.

The CDR3 reads CASSLLAGGAYNEQFF. The CDR3 region has the DNA TGCGCCAGCAGCCTCCTAGCGGGAGGTGCCTACAATGAGCAGTTCTTC. The chain uses TRBV4-1 and TRBJ2-1; the match to TRBD2 covers 11 bases. This CDR3 contains 16 residues. Germline CDR1 reads MGHRA; CDR2 reads YSYEKL. With V trimmed by 4 bases and J by 2 bases, 4 bases remained unmatched.